Below, 29 T cell receptor beta chains from the same sample are listed, as sequenced in a study of technical replicates of blood from several donors. This table comes from immunoSEQ multiplex PCR, and its TCRdb copy is limited to in-frame clones, with some not included. The sample includes around 76,000 clones, nearly 99% of them seen just once. Input material: T cells isolated from PBMCs. These receptors came from a human donor in good health.

V usage is TRBV12-5 and J usage is TRBJ2-1; TRBD2 is a possible D gene (5 bases). The V and J ends lost 1 base and 8 bases respectively, with 18 bases between them. This CDR3 is built from 16 residues. Germline loops: CDR1 LGHNT, CDR2 FRNRAP. CDR3 nucleotide sequence: TGTGCTAGTGGTTTGGGGGCCAGTGAGGGTAGCCATGAGCAGTTCTTC. Its protein is CASGLGASEGSHEQFF.

The rearrangement uses TRBV6-5 and TRBJ2-2; the match to TRBD2 covers 8 bases. V shed 0 bases and J 8 bases; nucleotides not matched to a gene: 5. The CDR3 sequence is 15 residues long. Germline values: CDR1 MNHEY, CDR2 SVGAGI. DNA of the CDR3: TGTGCCAGCAGTTACTCCTCGGGGGGGTCTGGGGAGCTGTTTTTT. Translating it yields CASSYSSGGSGELFF.

The chain employs TRBV10-2 and TRBJ2-7; TRBD2 matches 13 bases. Trimming took 11 bases from V and 10 from J; bases not matched to a gene: 14. Germline V gene sequence: CDR1 WSHSY, CDR2 SAAADI. The CDR3 is 14 residues long. The CDR3 coding sequence is TGCGCCGTTCAAACTAGCGGGAGGGTCCTGGAACAGTACTTC. It translates to CAVQTSGRVLEQYF.

The chain couples TRBV13 to TRBJ2-1; 9 bases align to TRBD2. This CDR3 spans 17 amino acids. Per germline, CDR1 PRHDT and CDR2 FYEKMQ (reference sequence). The trim removed 0 bases at V and 7 bases at J, leaving 10 bases unmatched. Here the CDR3 DNA reads TGTGCCAGCAGCTTAGGCCCCCTAGCGGGATGGGTGAATGAGCAGTTCTTC. The encoded protein is CASSLGPLAGWVNEQFF.

CDR3 DNA sequence: TGCGCCAGCAGCCAACTATTCGAGACCCAGTACTTC. Its translation: CASSQLFETQYF. The V gene is TRBV4-1, the J gene TRBJ2-5; no clear D. Trimming stripped 2 bases from V and 5 bases from J, with 6 bases between. Germline loops: CDR1 MGHRA, CDR2 YSYEKL. CDR3 size: 12 residues.

The chain uses TRBV19 and TRBJ1-5; possible D gene TRBD1, 6 bases. Germline V CDR1 and CDR2: LNHDA, SQIVND (reference sequence). Trimming removed 6 bases at V and 5 bases at J, with 17 bases between. The length of the CDR3 is 15 residues. As DNA, the CDR3 is TGTGCCAGTAGGCTACAGGGCGGGTTTGATCAGCCCCAGCATTTT. It translates to CASRLQGGFDQPQHF. The variable domain in full, with the rest retrieved from reference TRBV19 and TRBJ1-5, is DGGITQSPKYLFRKEGQNVTLSCEQNLNHDAMYWYRQDPGQGLRLIYYSQIVNDFQKGDIAEGYSVSREKKESFPLTVTSAQKNPTAFYLCASRLQGGFDQPQHFGDGTRLSIL.

This rearrangement joins TRBV27 to TRBJ1-5; D perhaps matches TRBD1 (5 bases). Germline-derived CDR1 and CDR2 are MNHEY and SMNVEV (reference sequence). Trimming took off 3 bases at V and 7 bases at J, with 10 bases between the two ends. CDR3 length: 13 residues. The CDR3 sequence: CASSFGGGQPQHF. As DNA, the CDR3 is TGTGCCAGCAGTTTCGGGGGAGGGCAGCCCCAGCATTTT.

CDR3 DNA: TGTGCCTGGAGTACAGTCTATAGCAATCAGCCCCAGCATTTT. Residues: CAWSTVYSNQPQHF. V usage is TRBV30 and J usage is TRBJ1-5; no definite D call. This CDR3 region has 14 residues. Germline lookup yields CDR1 GTSNPN and CDR2 SVGIG (reference sequence). Between the trimmed V and J ends, which lost 2 bases and 0 bases, there was a span of 8 bases.

This rearrangement joins TRBV27 to TRBJ2-3; D is uncertain. V lost 3 bases and J 3 bases, leaving 7 bases between the germline ends. The CDR3 loop spans 13 amino acids. CDR1 and CDR2 from the germline V gene are MNHEY and SMNVEV (reference sequence). Here the CDR3 reads CASSLGFTDTQYF. The DNA of the CDR3 is TGTGCCAGCAGTTTGGGCTTTACAGATACGCAGTATTTT.

The chain couples TRBV6-5 to TRBJ2-3, with D tentatively TRBD2 (5 bases). The CDR3 spans 15 residues. The germline V and J ends were trimmed by 2 bases and 3 bases, with 12 bases remaining between them. Germline values: CDR1 MNHEY, CDR2 SVGAGI. The CDR3 sequence: CASSYDFWRTDTQYF. The CDR3 DNA sequence: TGTGCCAGCAGTTACGACTTCTGGAGGACAGATACGCAGTATTTT.

The V and J genes are TRBV5-5 and TRBJ1-1; a possible D gene is TRBD1 (6 bases). This CDR3 is 14 amino acids long. V lost 4 bases and J lost 3, with 13 bases in between. Per germline, CDR1 SGHKS and CDR2 YYEKEE (reference sequence). DNA of the CDR3: TGTGCCAGCAGCCATGTCTCAGGGGACACTGAAGCTTTCTTT. Encoded protein: CASSHVSGDTEAFF.

This sequence joins TRBV7-9 and TRBJ1-2; 9 bases agree with TRBD1. J was trimmed by 8 bases and V by 5 bases; bases with no gene match: 9. The CDR3 is 14 amino acids. The germline CDR1 and CDR2 sequences are SEHNR and FQNEAQ (reference sequence). For the CDR3, the DNA is TGTGCCAGCAGCGCTCCGGGACAGGGATTAGGCTACACCTTC. Its protein product is CASSAPGQGLGYTF.

This clone showed up just once. The CDR3 DNA follows: TGTGCCAGCTTGGACTCTAACTATGGCTACACCTTC. It specifies CASLDSNYGYTF. This chain uses TRBV2 with TRBJ1-2, with D uncertain. The CDR3 is made up of 12 amino acids. Germline loops: CDR1 SNHLY, CDR2 FYNNEI. V lost 8 bases, J lost 0 bases, and 7 bases lay in between.

The chain combines TRBV19 with TRBJ2-6; the match to TRBD1 covers 10 bases. Germline CDR1 and CDR2: LNHDA and SQIVND (reference sequence). The length of the CDR3 is 17 residues. V lost 7 bases, J lost 2 bases, and 8 bases stayed unmatched. The CDR3, as DNA: TGTGCCAGTACCTCCGGGACAGGGGAAACTGGGGCCAACGTCCTGACTTTC. It codes for CASTSGTGETGANVLTF.

This chain uses TRBV5-1 with TRBJ1-1; TRBD1 might be the D (5 bases). The CDR3 contains 14 residues. Trimming stripped 3 bases from V and 1 base from J, with 10 bases between. Germline CDR1 SGHRS, CDR2 YFSETQ. The CDR3 DNA sequence: TGCGCCAGCAGCTCCTCTACAGGGAACACTGAAGCTTTCTTT. Its translation: CASSSSTGNTEAFF.

The chain couples TRBV19 to TRBJ2-1; 10 bases align to TRBD2. The CDR3 contains 13 residues. Germline V lookup: CDR1 LNHDA, CDR2 SQIVND (reference sequence). V lost 8 bases, J lost 10 bases, and 8 bases stayed unmatched. CDR3 nucleotide sequence: TGTGCCAGTGGGAGCGGGAGGGCCTTCGAGCAGTTCTTC. Translating gives CASGSGRAFEQFF.

The rearrangement uses TRBV6-5 and TRBJ1-1, with D tentatively TRBD1 (5 bases). The V and J ends lost 4 bases and 4 bases respectively, with 13 bases between them. CDR3 length: 14 residues. Germline V gene data show CDR1 as MNHEY and CDR2 as SVGAGI. The CDR3 DNA is TGTGCCAGCAGTTCGACCACCACAGGCACTGAAGCTTTCTTT. It codes for CASSSTTTGTEAFF.

The V call is TRBV6-5, the J call TRBJ1-2; D ambiguous. This CDR3 is 13 amino acids long. In germline, CDR1 is MNHEY, CDR2 SVGAGI. The ends were cut back, 6 bases at V and 1 base at J, with 9 bases in the middle. The CDR3 spells CASRLGNNYGYTF. CDR3 nucleotides: TGTGCCAGCAGACTCGGGAATAACTATGGCTACACCTTC.

The chain carries TRBV28 and TRBJ2-7, with 7 bases aligning to TRBD1. CDR3 length: 15 residues. J lost 2 bases, V lost 3 bases, and 7 bases had no gene match. Germline CDR1 is MDHEN and CDR2 is SYDVKM. The CDR3 coding sequence is TGTGCCAGCAGTTTGCGGGTGACAGGGCCCTACGAGCAGTACTTC. Residues: CASSLRVTGPYEQYF.

V and J are TRBV4-1 and TRBJ2-1; 9 bases agree with TRBD2. The CDR3 consists of 15 residues. CDR1 is MGHRA and CDR2 is YSYEKL in the germline V gene. With 4 bases clipped from V and 3 bases from J, the junction kept 4 bases outside the gene matches. In DNA form, the CDR3 reads TGCGCCAGCAGCCCGAATAGCGGGAGCTACAATGAGCAGTTCTTC. Its translation: CASSPNSGSYNEQFF.

The gene calls are TRBV4-1 and TRBJ2-7; TRBD2 matches 8 bases. V lost 0 bases to trimming and J lost 4 bases; unmatched junction nucleotides: 5. In germline, CDR1 is MGHRA, CDR2 YSYEKL. The CDR3 sequence is 15 residues long. CDR3 bases: TGCGCCAGCAGCCAAGATGCTAGCGGGTTTTACGAGCAGTACTTC. It encodes CASSQDASGFYEQYF.

This sequence joins TRBV13 and TRBJ1-4, with a tentative D call TRBD1 (6 bases). V was shortened by 5 bases and J by 7 bases, with 14 bases between the two germline ends. Looked up from germline, CDR1 is PRHDT and CDR2 is FYEKMQ (reference sequence). The CDR3 has 14 amino acids. The CDR3 nucleotides read TGTGCCAGCAGCCTATACAGGGCCGGTGAAAAACTGTTTTTT. Amino acid sequence: CASSLYRAGEKLFF.

The chain joins TRBV7-9 to TRBJ2-3; D perhaps matches TRBD1 (5 bases). Trimming took off 1 base at V and 2 bases at J, with 13 bases between the two ends. The CDR3 is made up of 16 amino acids. From germline, CDR1 is SEHNR and CDR2 FQNEAQ (reference sequence). Here the CDR3 reads CASSLGPGKYTDTQYF. The CDR3 DNA reads TGTGCCAGCAGCTTAGGGCCAGGGAAATACACAGATACGCAGTATTTT.

The rearrangement links TRBV5-1 to TRBJ2-5; 13 nucleotides agree with TRBD2. This CDR3 has 17 residues. V shed 4 bases, J shed 14 bases, and the junction held 20 bases outside the gene matches. Germline V gives CDR1 SGHRS, CDR2 YFSETQ. The CDR3 spells CASSPSRTSGRVITHYF. The CDR3 region has the DNA TGCGCCAGCAGCCCCTCTAGGACTAGCGGGAGAGTAATAACTCACTACTTC.

This chain links TRBV5-1 with TRBJ1-1; TRBD1 is a possible D gene (5 bases). Per the germline V gene, CDR1 is SGHRS and CDR2 is YFSETQ. The CDR3 contains 17 residues. V was trimmed by 3 bases and J by 2 bases, leaving 20 bases between them. The CDR3 protein is CASSWAAGEGYNTEAFF. CDR3 nucleotides: TGCGCCAGCAGCTGGGCAGCCGGGGAGGGGTACAACACTGAAGCTTTCTTT. Supplemented by reference TRBV5-1 and TRBJ1-1, the full variable domain reads KAGVTQTPRYLIKTRGQQVTLSCSPISGHRSVSWYQQTPGQGLQFLFEYFSETQRNKGNFPGRFSGRQFSNSRSEMNVSTLELGDSALYLCASSWAAGEGYNTEAFFGQGTRLTVV.

The V gene is TRBV15, the J gene TRBJ2-7, with a tentative D call TRBD1 (5 bases). CDR1 and CDR2 (germline): LNHNV, YYDKDF (reference sequence). V lost 5 bases to trimming and J lost 5 bases, with 13 bases between them. The length of the CDR3 is 13 residues. The CDR3 region has the DNA TGTGCCACCAGCTACCGTCAGGGTGACGAGCAGTACTTC. This gives the protein CATSYRQGDEQYF.

Regarding this clone: This same CDR3 is encoded by further DNA sequences in the sample. The J gene is TRBJ1-1, the V gene TRBV9; D remains ambiguous. The germline V gene has CDR1 SGDLS and CDR2 YYNGEE. The CDR3 totals 13 residues. V was trimmed by 2 bases and J by 1 base, leaving 6 bases between them. CDR3 sequence reads: CASSVGRNTEAFF. As DNA, the CDR3 is TGTGCCAGCAGCGTCGGGAGGAACACTGAAGCTTTCTTT.

The J gene is TRBJ1-1, the V gene TRBV28; the D is unclear. The CDR3 has 15 residues. Germline V gene sequence: CDR1 MDHEN, CDR2 SYDVKM. Trimming cost V 3 bases and J 2 bases, with 13 bases left between them. The DNA for the CDR3 is TGTGCCAGCAGTTTGCCCCCCGGGGAAAACACTGAAGCTTTCTTT. Its protein is CASSLPPGENTEAFF.

CDR3 region: CASSLLAEKPYEQYF. DNA of the CDR3: TGTGCCAGCAGTTTATTAGCGGAGAAACCCTACGAGCAGTACTTC. This chain connects TRBV6-5 to TRBJ2-7; D might be TRBD2 (6 bases). CDR1 MNHEY and CDR2 SVGAGI come from the germline V gene. V was pared by 4 bases and J by 2 bases, with 15 bases between. This CDR3 contains 15 residues.